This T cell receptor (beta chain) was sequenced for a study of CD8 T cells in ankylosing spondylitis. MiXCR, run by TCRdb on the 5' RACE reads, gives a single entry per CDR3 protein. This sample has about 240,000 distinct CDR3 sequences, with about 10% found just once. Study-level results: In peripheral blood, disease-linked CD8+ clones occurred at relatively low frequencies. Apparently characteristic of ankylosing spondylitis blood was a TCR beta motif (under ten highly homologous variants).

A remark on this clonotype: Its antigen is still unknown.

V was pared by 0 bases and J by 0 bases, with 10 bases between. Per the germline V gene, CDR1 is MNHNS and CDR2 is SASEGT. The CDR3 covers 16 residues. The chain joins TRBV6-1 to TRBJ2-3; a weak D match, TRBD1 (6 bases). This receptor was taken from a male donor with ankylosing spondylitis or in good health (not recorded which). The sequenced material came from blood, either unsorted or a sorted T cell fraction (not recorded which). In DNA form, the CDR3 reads TGTGCCAGCAGTGAAGCGCGAGACAGGAGCACAGATACGCAGTATTTT. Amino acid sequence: CASSEARDRSTDTQYF.